The clone carrying this TCR beta chain occurred once. Treatment reported: around 19 received Ad26.COV2.S at low or high dose, single or two shots; five or six received placebo; per-sample allocation not given. After the first vaccine or placebo injection, samples were drawn on day 63. Sequenced by immunoSEQ multiplex PCR; TCRdb stores in-frame clones only, minus some. The sample gives fewer than 400,000 clones, about 89% of which show up once; 1.5% to 2% is in the top ten. This entry belongs to a study of Ad26.COV2.S vaccination and SARS-CoV-2 variants. Study at large: Intramuscular Ad26.COV2.S at 5x10^10 or 1x10^11 viral particles.

The sample was peripheral blood, taken in a trial of Ad26.COV2.S vaccine versus placebo. This clonotype was obtained from a person between 18 and 59 years old who received the Ad26.COV2.S COVID-19 vaccine or a placebo.

CDR3 coding DNA: TGTGCCAGCAGTGAAGAGGTAGGGGATAGCTATGGCTACACCTTC. This gives the protein CASSEEVGDSYGYTF. This chain joins TRBV6-1 and TRBJ1-2; maybe TRBD1 (5 bases). Trimming cost V 1 base and J 4 bases, with 13 bases left between them. This CDR3 region has 15 residues. Germline-derived CDR1 and CDR2 are MNHNS and SASEGT.